Each of the 8 T cell receptor beta chains below was sequenced from the same sample in a study of blood T cell repertoires in COVID-19. Libraries were prepared by immunoSEQ multiplex PCR; TCRdb keeps only in-frame clonotypes and omits some of them. The repertoire has 210,000 or so clones, 86% of them found once; the top ten carry about 2.2%. The material sequenced was peripheral blood. Receptors originate from a woman between 50 and 59 years old with acute or convalescent COVID-19.

The gene calls are TRBV5-1 and TRBJ2-1; D ambiguous. V dropped 0 bases and J dropped 7 bases, with 5 bases sitting between them. The germline gives CDR1 SGHRS, CDR2 YFSETQ. The CDR3 is 12 amino acids. The CDR3 reads CASSLGVNEQFF. As DNA, the CDR3 is TGCGCCAGCAGCTTGGGAGTTAATGAGCAGTTCTTC. Supplemented by reference TRBV5-1 and TRBJ2-1, the full variable domain reads KAGVTQTPRYLIKTRGQQVTLSCSPISGHRSVSWYQQTPGQGLQFLFEYFSETQRNKGNFPGRFSGRQFSNSRSEMNVSTLELGDSALYLCASSLGVNEQFFGPGTRLTVL.

The V call is TRBV6-5, the J call TRBJ2-7, with 10 bases lining up with TRBD2. Germline V gene lookup returns CDR1 MNHEY and CDR2 SVGAGI. Trimming took 0 bases from V and 5 from J; bases not matched to a gene: 4. This CDR3 has 15 residues. The CDR3 DNA follows: TGTGCCAGCAGTTACTCGGGACTAGCGATCGACGAGCAGTACTTC. This encodes CASSYSGLAIDEQYF.

The J gene is TRBJ1-2, the V gene TRBV29-1, with 11 nucleotides matching TRBD1. Germline V gene data show CDR1 as SQVTM and CDR2 as ANQGSEA. V dropped 7 bases and J dropped 8; count of bases not matched to a gene: 6. The CDR3 is 12 amino acids. CDR3 region: CSAGQGAWGYTF. In nucleotides, the CDR3 is TGCAGCGCTGGACAGGGGGCTTGGGGCTACACCTTC.

The CDR3 nucleotides are TGTGCCAGCAGCCAACGGGGGGAGTACGATGAGCAGTACTTC. The encoded protein is CASSQRGEYDEQYF. This chain joins TRBV7-2 and TRBJ2-7, with 7 bases lining up with TRBD2. With 5 bases clipped from V and 7 bases from J, the junction kept 11 bases outside the gene matches. The CDR3 has 14 amino acids. CDR1 SGHTA and CDR2 FQGNSA come from the germline V gene.

The V and J genes are TRBV9 and TRBJ1-2, with TRBD1 matching over 7 bases. Germline trimming cut 0 bases from V and 5 bases from J; bases unmatched to any gene: 7. CDR1 and CDR2 (germline): SGDLS, YYNGEE. This CDR3 has 15 residues. CDR3 loop: CASSVDTGAGYGYTF. CDR3 nucleotides: TGTGCCAGCAGCGTAGATACAGGGGCAGGGTATGGCTACACCTTC. Full variable domain (rest looked up from reference TRBV9 and TRBJ1-2): DSGVTQTPKHLITATGQRVTLRCSPRSGDLSVYWYQQSLDQGLQFLIQYYNGEERAKGNILERFSAQQFPDLHSELNLSSLELGDSALYFCASSVDTGAGYGYTFGSGTRLTVV.

J is TRBJ2-2 and V is TRBV6-2 or TRBV6-3, with a tentative D call TRBD2 (5 bases). The CDR3 sequence is 16 residues long. Deletions cut 1 base from V and 0 bases from J, with 9 bases between. Looked up from germline, CDR1 is MNHEY and CDR2 is SVGEGT. CDR3 loop: CASSYWAGTNTGELFF. The CDR3 DNA is TGTGCCAGCAGTTACTGGGCGGGCACGAACACCGGGGAGCTGTTTTTT.

The rearrangement links TRBV9 to TRBJ1-1, with TRBD1 matching over 7 bases. This CDR3 is built from 16 residues. V shed 0 bases and J 3 bases; nucleotides not matched to a gene: 8. The germline V gene encodes CDR1 SGDLS and CDR2 YYNGEE. CDR3: CASSVASRGWDTEAFF. CDR3 in DNA: TGTGCCAGCAGCGTAGCAAGCAGGGGGTGGGACACTGAAGCTTTCTTT.

The genes are TRBV4-1 and TRBJ2-1; no reliable D call. The CDR3 is made up of 16 amino acids. CDR1 and CDR2 (germline): MGHRA, YSYEKL. The V and J ends lost 3 bases and 4 bases respectively, with 16 bases between them. The CDR3 loop is CASSQATAQPYNEQFF. The CDR3 bases are TGCGCCAGCAGCCAGGCCACGGCACAGCCATACAATGAGCAGTTCTTC.